This TCR beta chain was sequenced in a study of shared clonotypes between healthy human individuals (dated by TCRdb to 2020 to 2022). Turning to the overall study: A couple of women and a few men aged 18 to 49 years were included in the cohort. For each donor, CD4 naive and CD4 memory were each given three plates, CD8 naive was given two plates, and CD8 memory was given one plate. To estimate repertoire size and how much clonotype sharing occurs between individuals, the study deeply sequenced the blood TCR repertoires of five or six healthy adults. Different laboratories and diverse techniques were used to prepare libraries and sequence TCR repertoires, to increase sequencing depth and limit assay-specific biases. Leukapheresis yielded between about 0.9 and 9.5 billion PBMCs per donor. Overall results and qualifications from the work: When a handful of donors were compared, the shared fraction of clonotypes was about 5.2% for naive CD4, about 4% for naive CD8, more than 2% for memory CD4, and about 0.36% for memory CD8. Estimated clonotype richness was generally larger for naive than for memory subsets. Rarefaction of sorted-subset datasets indicated incomplete sequencing despite the large sequencing depth. Compared with non-shared clonotypes, clonotypes shared by all four sorted-subset donors had higher generation probabilities. Only blood was sampled, and tissue TCR repertoires likely differ from those in blood. Pairwise subsampling indicated that sequencing depth was expected to affect the degree of clonotype sharing among donors. Because the study included a small number of donors, the genetic and exposure-history diversity represented was limited.

TCR CDR3 regions were amplified from genomic DNA by multiplex PCR using the deep immunoSEQ assay. Extracted genomic DNA from each cell subset was distributed evenly across all wells of several immunoSEQ 96-well plates, and each plate was treated as a replicate. For sorted subsets, approximately 0.2 ug of genomic DNA, equivalent to 30,000 or so T cell genomes, went into each replicate PCR. The purified libraries were quantified using a Qubit 3.0 fluorometer, sized with a Bioanalyzer 2100, and then quantified again using the KAPA Library Quantification kit. Every immunoSEQ 96-well plate was sequenced on a separate single-read 150-cycle Illumina NextSeq 550 flow cell. On the study's bioinformatics: Because the immunoSEQ output held only junctional sequences and lacked quality scores, the filtering could not match the filtering applied to full-length reads. Sequences were annotated with PyIR, a Python wrapper for IgBLAST v1.9, using IMGT germline references to assign V/J genes and CDR3. Any read was removed if the V/J assignment was weak (E-value above 1e-6), the CDR3 was missing, or the read contained stop codons, out-of-frame junctions, or ambiguous translated residues. V3J clonotypes were defined as sequences sharing the same inferred V gene, J gene, and CDR3 amino acid sequence. Percentage overlap between repertoires was calculated by dividing the number of shared unique clonotypes by the size of the smaller repertoire. Three approaches were used to assess repertoire richness: RTK rarefaction, the Chao1 estimator, and Recon v2.1 estimates of unobserved clonotypes. For all TCRbeta clonotypes obtained by the gDNA method from several donors, generation probabilities were computed with OLGA. TCRdb retrieved this table from immuneACCESS and kept in-frame rearrangements only. Not all clones are present; in checked studies, unresolved V genes account for under half, and no reason is known for the remainder. That table is the source of V, J and clone size, and D and trimming were worked out from the DNA. The table for this sample lists 2 million to 2.5 million clones; just under 95% of them were counted only once. Together, the top ten hold 0.3% to 0.45% of the sample.

V drops 6 bases and J drops 6 bases, leaving 11 bases in between. CDR3 length: 13 amino acids, cysteine to phenylalanine. The retained sequence is limited to the CDR3, 39 bases, with the frame set at the first base. According to the germline V gene, CDR1 reads KGHSH and CDR2 reads LQKENI. Comment on this clone: No cognate antigen has been identified for it. There are no base qualities to consult, and no much larger clone falls within one base.

Healthy HIV-negative adults with no recently reported acute infections or vaccinations were included as donors. Every donor was a Caucasian adult residing in Nashville, Tennessee, USA. CD4+ T cells were enriched through magnetic negative selection, after which naive cells were positively selected on CD45RA and the remaining negative fraction served as the memory subset. After blood collection by leukapheresis, PBMCs were isolated using Ficoll-Histopaque density gradient centrifugation and then cryopreserved in the vapor phase of liquid nitrogen. Analytical flow cytometry was used to check the purity and quantity of each magnetically sorted T cell population. Each sorted fraction had its genomic DNA isolated and then quantified by UV absorbance on a Nanodrop 2000c.

Sequencing input: naive CD4+ T cells from PBMCs. What this sample's cell subset or site label stands for: CD45RA+ positively selected. This sequence uses TRBV18 and TRBJ2-2, with an unclear D gene assignment. This TCR was sampled from a man younger than 35 in good health. Some clones in this sample may be carry-over from other donors' samples. The DNA sequence follows: TGTGCCAGCTCGCCCAACTTGGCCGGGGAGCTGTTTTTT. The translation is CASSPNLAGELFF. When the CDR3 is completed using the reference TRBV18 and TRBJ2-2 genes on either side, the full variable domain is NAGVMQNPRHLVRRRGQEARLRCSPMKGHSHVYWYRQLPEEGLKFMVYLQKENIIDESGMPKERFSAEFPKEGPSILRIQQVVRGDSAAYFCASSPNLAGELFFGEGSRLTVL.